This TCR beta chain was captured by sequencing in a study of OX40 agonist ivuxolimab in advanced cancers. About this clone: Its antigen is as yet unknown.

Study outcomes and limitations: Clonal expansion from baseline to week 6 occurred in both CD4+ and CD8+ T cells.

The repertoire was sequenced with immunoSEQ multiplex PCR; TCRdb's copy has only in-frame clones and lacks some. The data hold roughly 50,000 clones, with around 90% observed a single time. The CDR3 runs to 15 residues. Germline V gene data show CDR1 as LNHDA and CDR2 as SQIVND (reference sequence). V trimming: 3 bases; J trimming: 7 bases; junction bases outside the gene matches: 11. The chain is built from TRBV19 and TRBJ1-2; 7 bases are shared with TRBD1. This TCR came from an adult with an advanced solid tumor such as melanoma, head and neck, liver or kidney cancer. The starting material was CD4+ or CD8+ T cells sorted from blood, obtained in a trial of the OX40 agonist ivuxolimab. This chain's CDR3 is CASSISKTGRSGYTF. The DNA of the CDR3 is TGTGCCAGTAGTATTTCAAAGACAGGGAGGTCTGGCTACACCTTC.